Described below is a single T cell receptor beta chain sequence and its context. Antigen specificity is unknown. TCRdb's table, derived via immunoSEQ multiplex PCR, lists solely in-frame clones and lacks some. The data contain roughly 2.2 million clones, around 92% of them singletons. The data are from a study of shared clonotypes between healthy human individuals. Findings and limits, study-wide: Unshared clonotypes carried lower generation probabilities than those common to all four donors. When naive CD4 clonotypes were compared across a few donors, around 5% were shared.

Germline V gene sequence: CDR1 MNHEY, CDR2 SMNVEV (reference sequence). This CDR3 is 13 amino acids long. V shed 3 bases and J shed 7 bases, with 10 bases lying between them. This chain joins TRBV27 and TRBJ1-5; a possible D gene is TRBD1 (6 bases). This clonotype was sampled from a man aged 18 to 29 in good health. Some clones in this sample may be carry-over from other donors' samples. Sample: naive CD4+ T cells from PBMCs. Subset noted: CD45RA+ positively selected. The CDR3 nucleotides are TGTGCCAGCAGTTTGGGGGCACGGCAGCCCCAGCATTTT. It translates to CASSLGARQPQHF.